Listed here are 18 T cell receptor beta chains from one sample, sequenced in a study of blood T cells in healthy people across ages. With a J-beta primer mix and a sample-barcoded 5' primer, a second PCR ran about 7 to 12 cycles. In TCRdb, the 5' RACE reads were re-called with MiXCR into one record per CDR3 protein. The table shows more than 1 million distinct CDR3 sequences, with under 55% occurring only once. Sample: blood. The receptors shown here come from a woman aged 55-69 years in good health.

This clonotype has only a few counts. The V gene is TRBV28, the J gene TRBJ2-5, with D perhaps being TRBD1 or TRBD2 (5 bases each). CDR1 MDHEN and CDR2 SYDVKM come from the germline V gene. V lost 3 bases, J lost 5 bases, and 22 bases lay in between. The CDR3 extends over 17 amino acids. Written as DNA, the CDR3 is TGTGCCAGCAGTTTGCCGCCGGGCCTAGAATGGGGGGAGACCCAGTACTTC. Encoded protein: CASSLPPGLEWGETQYF.

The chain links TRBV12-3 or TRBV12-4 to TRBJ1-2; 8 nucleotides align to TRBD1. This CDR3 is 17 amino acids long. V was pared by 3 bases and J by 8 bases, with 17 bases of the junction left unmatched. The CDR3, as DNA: TGTGCCAGCAGTTTGTCCGGTCGTGGACAGGGTTTCGGCGGCTACACCTTC. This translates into CASSLSGRGQGFGGYTF.

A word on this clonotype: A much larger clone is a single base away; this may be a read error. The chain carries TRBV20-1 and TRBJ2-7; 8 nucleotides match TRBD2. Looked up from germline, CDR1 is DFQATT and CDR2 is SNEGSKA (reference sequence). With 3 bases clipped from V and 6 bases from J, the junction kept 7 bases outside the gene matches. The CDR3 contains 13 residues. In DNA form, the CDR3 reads TGCAGTGCTAGCTCAAGCGGGAGTTTCGAGCAGTACTTC. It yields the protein CSASSSGSFEQYF.

CDR3 amino acids: CSVRREASYNEQYF. DNA of the CDR3: TGCAGCGTTCGGAGGGAGGCCTCCTACAATGAGCAGTACTTC. The chain links TRBV29-1 to TRBJ2-1, with a tentative D call TRBD2 (6 bases). The DNA matches TRBJ2-7 better at its end, which makes the J call doubtful. Per the germline V gene, CDR1 is SQVTM and CDR2 is ANQGSEA. This CDR3 is built from 14 residues.

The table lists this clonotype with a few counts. CDR3 coding DNA: TGTGCCACCACTGGCAAGCGGGGTTCCTACGAGCAGTACTTC. It codes for CATTGKRGSYEQYF. The chain employs TRBV25-1 and TRBJ2-7; TRBD2 matches at 7 bases. Germline CDR1 reads MGHDK; CDR2 reads SYGVNS. This CDR3 spans 14 amino acids. Germline trimming cut 10 bases from V and 1 base from J; bases unmatched to any gene: 10.

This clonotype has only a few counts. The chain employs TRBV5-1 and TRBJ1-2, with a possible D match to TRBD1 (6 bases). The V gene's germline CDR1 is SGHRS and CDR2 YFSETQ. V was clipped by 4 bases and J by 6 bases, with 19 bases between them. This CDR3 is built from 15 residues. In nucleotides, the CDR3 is TGCGCCAGCAGCACCGGACGACCATCAGGGGATGGCTACACCTTC. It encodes CASSTGRPSGDGYTF.

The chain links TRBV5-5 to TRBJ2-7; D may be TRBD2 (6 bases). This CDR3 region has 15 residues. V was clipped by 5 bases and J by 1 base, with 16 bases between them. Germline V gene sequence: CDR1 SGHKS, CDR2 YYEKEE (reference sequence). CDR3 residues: CASRSLGTVSYEQYF. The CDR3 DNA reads TGTGCCAGCAGGTCCCTCGGGACTGTTTCCTACGAGCAGTACTTC.

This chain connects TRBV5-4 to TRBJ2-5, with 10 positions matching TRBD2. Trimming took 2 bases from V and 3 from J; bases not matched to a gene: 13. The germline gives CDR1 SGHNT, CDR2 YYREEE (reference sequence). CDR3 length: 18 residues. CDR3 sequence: CASSFPGLASSGKETQYF. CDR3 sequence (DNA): TGTGCCAGCAGCTTCCCGGGACTAGCGAGCTCCGGGAAAGAGACCCAGTACTTC.

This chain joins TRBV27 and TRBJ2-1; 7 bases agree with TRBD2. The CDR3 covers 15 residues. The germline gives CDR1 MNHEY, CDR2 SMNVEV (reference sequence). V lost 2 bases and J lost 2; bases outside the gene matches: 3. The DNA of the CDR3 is TGTGCCAGCAGTTTACGGGGGAGGGCCTACAATGAGCAGTTCTTC. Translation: CASSLRGRAYNEQFF.

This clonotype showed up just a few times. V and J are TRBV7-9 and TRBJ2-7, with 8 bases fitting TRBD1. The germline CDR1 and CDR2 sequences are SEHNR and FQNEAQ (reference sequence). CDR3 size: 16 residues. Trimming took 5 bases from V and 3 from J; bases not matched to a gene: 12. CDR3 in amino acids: CASSPLTTGESYEQYF. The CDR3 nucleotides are TGTGCCAGCAGCCCACTTACGACAGGGGAAAGCTACGAGCAGTACTTC.

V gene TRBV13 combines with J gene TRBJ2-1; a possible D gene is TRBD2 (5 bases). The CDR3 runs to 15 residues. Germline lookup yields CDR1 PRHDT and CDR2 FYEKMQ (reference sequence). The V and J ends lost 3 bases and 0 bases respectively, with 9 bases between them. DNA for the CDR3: TGTGCCAGCAGCTTTCGTCTAGCCTCCTACAATGAGCAGTTCTTC. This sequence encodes CASSFRLASYNEQFF.

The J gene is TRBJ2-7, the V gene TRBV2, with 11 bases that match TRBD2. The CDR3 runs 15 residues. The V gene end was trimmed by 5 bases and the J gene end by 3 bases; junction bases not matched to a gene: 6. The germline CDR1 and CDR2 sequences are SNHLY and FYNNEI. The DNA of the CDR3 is TGTGCCAGCAGTCTTTTCACTAGCGGGAGCTACGAGCAGTACTTC. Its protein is CASSLFTSGSYEQYF.

CDR3 sequence: CSANTMGARAKNIQYF. The DNA of the CDR3 is TGCAGTGCCAATACAATGGGAGCAAGAGCCAAAAACATTCAGTACTTC. The chain employs TRBV20-1 and TRBJ2-7, with D perhaps TRBD2 (5 bases). With the DNA end fitting TRBJ2-4 better, the J assignment may be wrong. Germline-derived CDR1 and CDR2 are DFQATT and SNEGSKA (reference sequence). The CDR3 extends over 16 amino acids.

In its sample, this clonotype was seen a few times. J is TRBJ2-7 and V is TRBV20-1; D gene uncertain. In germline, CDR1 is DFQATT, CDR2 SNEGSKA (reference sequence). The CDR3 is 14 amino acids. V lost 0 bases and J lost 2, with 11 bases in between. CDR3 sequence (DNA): TGCAGTGCTAGAGATCGGGTCACAACCTACGAGCAGTACTTC. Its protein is CSARDRVTTYEQYF.

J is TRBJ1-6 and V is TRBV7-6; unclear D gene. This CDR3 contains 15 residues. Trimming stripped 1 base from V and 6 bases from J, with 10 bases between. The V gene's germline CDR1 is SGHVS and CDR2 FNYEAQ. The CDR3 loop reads CASSLETFSNSPLHF. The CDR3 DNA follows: TGTGCCAGCAGCTTAGAGACATTCTCTAATTCACCCCTCCACTTT.

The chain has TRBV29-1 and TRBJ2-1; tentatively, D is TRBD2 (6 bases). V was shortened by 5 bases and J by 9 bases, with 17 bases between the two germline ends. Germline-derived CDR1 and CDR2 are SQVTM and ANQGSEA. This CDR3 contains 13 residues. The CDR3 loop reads CSVLEGADVEQFF. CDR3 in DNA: TGCAGCGTTTTGGAGGGTGCCGATGTTGAGCAGTTCTTC.

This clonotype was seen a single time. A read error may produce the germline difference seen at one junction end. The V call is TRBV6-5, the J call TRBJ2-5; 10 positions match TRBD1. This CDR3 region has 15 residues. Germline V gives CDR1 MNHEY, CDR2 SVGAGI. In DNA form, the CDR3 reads TGTACCAGCAGTTACTCGACAGGGGGCGCCGAGACCCAGTACTTC. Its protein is CTSSYSTGGAETQYF.

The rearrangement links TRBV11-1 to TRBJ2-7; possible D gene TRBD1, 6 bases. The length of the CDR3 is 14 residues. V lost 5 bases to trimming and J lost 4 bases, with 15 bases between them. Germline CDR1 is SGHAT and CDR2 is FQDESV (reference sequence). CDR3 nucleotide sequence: TGTGCCAGCAGCCGTACAGGGTCGGCTTACGAGCAGTACTTC. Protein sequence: CASSRTGSAYEQYF.